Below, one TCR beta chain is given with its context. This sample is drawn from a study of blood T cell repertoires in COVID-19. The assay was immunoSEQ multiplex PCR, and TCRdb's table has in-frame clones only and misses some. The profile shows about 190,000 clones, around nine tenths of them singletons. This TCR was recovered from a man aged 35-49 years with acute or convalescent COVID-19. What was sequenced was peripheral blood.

In DNA, the CDR3 is TGTGCCAGCAGCTTGGACGGAGAGGTAAATACGCAGTATTTT. Its translation: CASSLDGEVNTQYF. This chain links TRBV5-5 with TRBJ2-3; D gene uncertain. CDR1 is SGHKS, CDR2 YYEKEE, per germline (reference sequence). The CDR3 runs to 14 residues. V was clipped by 0 bases and J by 7 bases, with 12 bases between them.